The T cell receptor (beta chain) described here comes from a study of blood T cell repertoires in COVID-19. Germline V gene lookup returns CDR1 SGHKS and CDR2 YYEKEE (reference sequence). The CDR3 is 13 residues long. Trimming cost V 0 bases and J 4 bases, with 7 bases left between them. The protocol was immunoSEQ multiplex PCR, while the TCRdb copy is restricted to in-frame clones and leaves out a portion. The sample includes about 59,000 clones, 90% of them seen just once. This clone has a handful of counts. This clonotype was obtained from a man older than 75 with acute or convalescent COVID-19. The chain combines TRBV5-5 with TRBJ1-2; D unresolved. Sequenced material: peripheral blood. CDR3 in amino acids: CASSLEQTYGYTF. DNA of the CDR3: TGTGCCAGCAGCTTGGAACAGACCTATGGCTACACCTTC.